This T cell receptor beta chain appears in the sequencing data of a study of cytomegalovirus exposure and HLA in healthy donors. Study-wide results and caveats: Previously analyzed data showed that most TCR beta V segments were productive at a frequency of about 87% or about 30%. Later genetic work tied a missense DCLRE1C variant to beta-chain V and J trimming.

On this clone: Its antigen is still unknown.

Germline V gene data show CDR1 as SGHVS and CDR2 as FNYEAQ. The CDR3 sequence is 12 residues long. The V and J ends lost 2 bases and 13 bases respectively, with 14 bases between them. Amplification used 60 Vbeta primers and 13 Jbeta primers. Clones were sequenced by immunoSEQ multiplex PCR, and TCRdb holds only the in-frame ones, with some missing. The table shows approximately 100,000 clones, with over 75% occurring only once. Source material: PBMCs. This clonotype was obtained from a middle-aged man in good health and CMV-seropositive. This chain joins TRBV7-6 and TRBJ2-5; D is unresolved. CDR3 sequence: CASSLRLERPYF. The DNA of the CDR3 is TGTGCCAGCAGCTTAAGGCTAGAGCGTCCGTACTTC.